This entry is about one T cell receptor (beta chain). Its target is not known. Other DNA sequences from this sample encode an identical CDR3 as well. Germline CDR1 reads MNHNS; CDR2 reads SASEGT. V lost 7 bases and J 1 base, leaving 9 bases between the germline ends. This CDR3 has 13 residues. The table came from immunoSEQ multiplex PCR; TCRdb's copy has only in-frame clones and leaves some out. Among around 100,000 clones listed, roughly 93% were seen once. This sample is drawn from a study of graft-versus-host responses after intestinal transplantation. Study summary: The study gave all recipients anti-thymocyte globulin induction, then tacrolimus and steroids for roughly 3 years. Study-wide results and limits: Early declines in HvG clones that occurred post-transplant were associated with peak circulating GvH clone levels.

V is TRBV6-1 and J is TRBJ2-3; no reliable D call. The input for sequencing was unstimulated CD8+ T cells sorted from spleen or lymph node cells, taken before transplant. This clonotype was obtained from a human donor who was the organ donor for an intestinal transplant. The CDR3 DNA is TGTGCCAGCACGGCGGTAGGCACAGATACGCAGTATTTT. This encodes CASTAVGTDTQYF.